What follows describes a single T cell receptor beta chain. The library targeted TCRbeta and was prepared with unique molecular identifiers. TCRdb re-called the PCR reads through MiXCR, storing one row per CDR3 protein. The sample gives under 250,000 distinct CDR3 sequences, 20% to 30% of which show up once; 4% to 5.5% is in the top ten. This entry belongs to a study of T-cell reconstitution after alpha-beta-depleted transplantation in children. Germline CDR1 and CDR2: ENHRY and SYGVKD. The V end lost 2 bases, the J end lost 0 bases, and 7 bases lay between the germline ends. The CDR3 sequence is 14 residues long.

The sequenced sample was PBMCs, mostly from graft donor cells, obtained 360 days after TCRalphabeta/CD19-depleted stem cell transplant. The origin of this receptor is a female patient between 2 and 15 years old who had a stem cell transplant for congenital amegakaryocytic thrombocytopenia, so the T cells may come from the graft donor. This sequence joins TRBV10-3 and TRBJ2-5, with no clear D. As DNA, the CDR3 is TGTGCCATCAGTGAGCGGCAGTACCAAGAGACCCAGTACTTC. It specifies CAISERQYQETQYF.